This T cell receptor (beta chain) was found in a study of CD8 T cells in ankylosing spondylitis. General study points: About 8 highly homologous variants made up a TCR beta motif, and this motif appeared characteristic of ankylosing spondylitis blood. Past research had described some motif variants in reactive arthritis synovial fluid and blood. Enrichment of disease-linked clones was reportedly significant in matched ankylosing spondylitis synovial fluid.

The authors made TCR beta libraries by quantitative 5'-RACE with molecular barcodes. TCRdb used MiXCR to reprocess the 5' RACE reads, holding one entry per CDR3 protein. The table lists 250,000 to 350,000 distinct CDR3 sequences, roughly 8% of them singletons. CDR1 and CDR2 from the germline V gene are SGHVS and FQNEAQ. The CDR3 has 15 amino acids. The ends were cut back, 1 base at V and 7 bases at J, with 16 bases in the middle. To note about this clonotype: Its specificity is not known.

The TCR sequence derives from a male donor with ankylosing spondylitis. The V gene is TRBV7-8, the J gene TRBJ2-5; D unclear. The sample consisted of blood, either unsorted or a sorted T cell fraction (not recorded which). CDR3: CASSLGTGAWGTQYF. CDR3 coding DNA: TGTGCCAGCAGCTTAGGGACCGGAGCCTGGGGGACCCAGTACTTC.